Below, 32 T cell receptor beta chains from the same sample are listed, as sequenced in a study of vaccination effects on CD4 cells after COVID-19. Measured with immunoSEQ multiplex PCR; TCRdb has only the in-frame clones, and not every one. Seen here are roughly 55,000 clones, around four fifths observed once, and the top ten hold roughly 2%. Antigen specificity for these receptors is unknown. Viral peptide pool expansion of antigen-specific CD4+ T cells preceded sequencing in the ViraFEST assay. Subsequent to a culture period of more than 9 days, CD4+ T cells were isolated. Each participant received a vaccine that was either BNT162b2 or mRNA-1273, given as two doses. The specimen comprised CD4+ T cells from PBMCs cultured with HCoV-OC43 spike peptides, sampled after COVID-19 vaccination. Indicated subset: HCoV-OC43 spike overlapping peptide pool stimulation. Receptors originate from a human donor who received a COVID-19 vaccine.

The rearrangement uses TRBV5-4 and TRBJ1-5, with TRBD1 identical over 8 bases. CDR3 size: 15 residues. CDR1 and CDR2 (germline): SGHNT, YYREEE (reference sequence). Trimming took 2 bases from V and 0 from J; bases not matched to a gene: 1. The CDR3 spells CASSFTGGSNQPQHF. CDR3 bases: TGTGCCAGCAGCTTCACAGGGGGTAGCAATCAGCCCCAGCATTTT.

In its sample, this clone is medium-sized. The chain is built from TRBV4-1 and TRBJ2-7, with D possibly being TRBD1 or TRBD2 (5 bases each). The ends were cut back, 3 bases at V and 3 bases at J, with 12 bases in the middle. CDR1 is MGHRA, CDR2 YSYEKL, per germline. The CDR3 is made up of 14 amino acids. CDR3: CASSHPGQVYEQYV. The CDR3 nucleotides read TGCGCCAGCAGCCACCCGGGGCAGGTCTACGAGCAGTACGTC.

This clone was seen more than once but under ten times. The chain carries TRBV7-9 and TRBJ1-1; D gene ambiguous. In germline, CDR1 is SEHNR, CDR2 FQNEAQ (reference sequence). Between the trimmed V and J ends, which lost 11 bases and 0 bases, there was a span of 13 bases. This CDR3 contains 13 residues. CDR3 DNA sequence: TGTGCCGCAACCTCGGGAGTGAACACTGAAGCTTTCTTT. Its translation: CAATSGVNTEAFF.

The V call is TRBV6-4, the J call TRBJ2-2, with TRBD1 matching over 7 bases. The germline CDR1 and CDR2 sequences are MRHNA and SNTAGT. The CDR3 is 15 amino acids. V lost 5 bases and J lost 1; bases outside the gene matches: 4. This chain's CDR3 is CASSSDRENTGELFF. For the CDR3, the DNA is TGTGCCAGCAGTTCCGACAGGGAGAACACCGGGGAGCTGTTTTTT.

Of note for this clone: Other DNA variants within this sample encode the same CDR3. The chain joins TRBV7-2 to TRBJ2-5, with D unresolved. V was trimmed by 4 bases and J by 5 bases, leaving 5 bases between them. There are 11 residues in the CDR3. Germline V gives CDR1 SGHTA, CDR2 FQGNSA. CDR3 nucleotides: TGTGCCAGCAGCTCGTCCGAGACCCAGTACTTC. This codes for CASSSSETQYF.

The chain uses TRBV3-1 (or the pseudogene TRBV3-2) and TRBJ1-3; D not certain. This CDR3 spans 15 amino acids. The germline gives CDR1 LGHDT, CDR2 YNNKEL (reference sequence). Deletions cut 4 bases from V and 4 bases from J, with 14 bases between. The chain's CDR3 is CASSLQRFLGNTIYF. The CDR3 DNA sequence: TGTGCCAGCAGCCTTCAGAGATTCCTGGGAAACACCATATATTTT.

The J gene is TRBJ1-2, the V gene TRBV12-3 or TRBV12-4; D unresolved. This CDR3 has 12 residues. The V and J ends lost 7 bases and 5 bases respectively, with 11 bases between them. In DNA, the CDR3 is TGTGCCAGCACCGAACGGGGATATGGCTACACCTTC. This translates into CASTERGYGYTF.

The chain is built from TRBV3-1 (or the pseudogene TRBV3-2) and TRBJ1-1; unclear D gene. There are 15 residues in the CDR3. The germline gives CDR1 LGHDT, CDR2 YNNKEL (reference sequence). Trimming took 1 base from V and 0 from J, leaving 9 bases between them. The CDR3 DNA reads as TGTGCCAGCAGCCAAGGAGGGAGAATGAACACTGAAGCTTTCTTT. This translates into CASSQGGRMNTEAFF.

This clone is a singleton in its sample. The chain couples TRBV29-1 to TRBJ2-3; tentatively, D is TRBD1 (6 bases). Germline V gene lookup returns CDR1 SQVTM and CDR2 ANQGSEA. This CDR3 region has 14 residues. Between the trimmed V and J ends, which lost 1 base and 3 bases, there was a span of 11 bases. The chain's CDR3 is CSVEAPTGTDTQYF. CDR3 coding DNA: TGCAGCGTTGAAGCTCCAACAGGGACAGATACGCAGTATTTT.

The rearrangement joins TRBV7-2 to TRBJ1-3, with unresolved D. V shed 8 bases and J shed 0 bases, with 14 bases lying between them. The V gene's germline CDR1 is SGHTA and CDR2 FQGNSA. This CDR3 region has 15 residues. The CDR3 is CASRLWSLSGNTIYF. CDR3 DNA: TGTGCCAGCCGCCTCTGGTCTCTCTCTGGAAACACCATATATTTT.

The rearrangement uses TRBV21-1 and TRBJ1-3; the table's D call, TRBD1, was not checked against the DNA. TRBV21-1 is annotated as a pseudogene. The CDR3 has 18 amino acids. CDR3: CASSKRVDDRASGNTIYF. The CDR3 region has the DNA TGTGCCAGCAGCAAAAGGGTTGACGACAGGGCCTCTGGAAACACCATATATTTT.

This chain connects TRBV9 to TRBJ1-6; 7 bases are a match to TRBD1. J gave up 10 bases and V 4 bases, and 11 bases lay outside the gene matches. Germline V gene lookup returns CDR1 SGDLS and CDR2 YYNGEE. The CDR3 has 15 amino acids. CDR3 protein: CASSSTTGLGSPLHF. CDR3 bases: TGTGCCAGCAGCTCAACGACAGGGCTTGGATCACCCCTCCACTTT.

This rearrangement joins TRBV30 to TRBJ2-5, with 7 bases aligning to TRBD1. V shed 4 bases, J shed 5 bases, and the junction held 4 bases outside the gene matches. Germline V CDR1 and CDR2: GTSNPN, SVGIG (reference sequence). The CDR3 has 12 residues. CDR3 in DNA: TGTGCCTGGACGAGGGGGCAGGAGACCCAGTACTTC. Protein sequence: CAWTRGQETQYF.

This chain joins TRBV18 and TRBJ1-4; tentatively, D is TRBD1 (6 bases). Looked up from germline, CDR1 is KGHSH and CDR2 is LQKENI. V gave up 2 bases and J gave up 6 bases, with 13 bases separating them. The CDR3 contains 15 residues. This CDR3 reads CASSPYGGLDEKLFF. CDR3 coding DNA: TGTGCCAGCTCACCATACGGGGGGCTGGATGAAAAACTGTTTTTT.

DNA for the CDR3: TGCGCCAGCAGCTCGGGGACAGGGGTACAGGAAAAACTGTTTTTT. Encoded protein: CASSSGTGVQEKLFF. This chain joins TRBV5-1 and TRBJ1-4; TRBD1 matches 10 bases. Germline CDR1 is SGHRS and CDR2 is YFSETQ. After removal of 3 bases from V and 8 bases from J, the junction contained 7 bases not matched to a gene. This CDR3 comprises 15 residues.

The chain couples TRBV27 to TRBJ2-2, with TRBD1 matching over 8 bases. The CDR3 length is 16 residues. Trimming took 5 bases from V and 1 from J; bases not matched to a gene: 6. Per the germline V gene, CDR1 is MNHEY and CDR2 is SMNVEV (reference sequence). The CDR3 sequence: CASSLRTGWNTGELFF. In DNA form, the CDR3 reads TGTGCCAGCAGTCTACGGACAGGGTGGAACACCGGGGAGCTGTTTTTT.

The V gene is TRBV24-1, the J gene TRBJ1-5, with D perhaps matching TRBD1 (5 bases). This CDR3 has 14 amino acids. CDR1 and CDR2 (germline): KGHDR, SFDVKD. Trimming took 5 bases from V and 3 from J, leaving 10 bases between them. This CDR3 reads CATSVGLHNQPQHF. The CDR3 region has the DNA TGTGCCACCAGTGTGGGACTGCACAATCAGCCCCAGCATTTT.

The chain employs TRBV28 and TRBJ1-5, with a tentative D call TRBD1 (6 bases). The CDR3 runs to 16 residues. The V and J ends lost 5 bases and 3 bases respectively, with 17 bases between them. From germline, CDR1 is MDHEN and CDR2 SYDVKM. CDR3 region: CASSQGLSGFNQPQHF. CDR3 nucleotides: TGTGCCAGCAGTCAGGGGCTCTCGGGTTTCAATCAGCCCCAGCATTTT.

The V call is TRBV6-1, the J call TRBJ2-2; D may be TRBD1 (6 bases). CDR1 and CDR2 from the germline V gene are MNHNS and SASEGT. This CDR3 has 13 amino acids. The ends were cut back, 0 bases at V and 12 bases at J, with 11 bases in the middle. CDR3 DNA sequence: TGTGCCAGCAGTGAAGCCGGAAGGGGGAAGCTGTTTTTT. Its translation is CASSEAGRGKLFF.

The chain links TRBV6-5 to TRBJ1-6; the D is unclear. The germline gives CDR1 MNHEY, CDR2 SVGAGI. CDR3 length: 14 amino acids. Trimming pared 5 bases from V and 10 bases from J, leaving 15 bases between. CDR3 bases: TGTGCCAGCAGTCGGCAGGCGTCTGGATCACCCCTCCACTTT. Translation gives CASSRQASGSPLHF.

This clone appeared a few times. The rearrangement joins TRBV2 to TRBJ2-3, with 11 bases matching TRBD2. Germline CDR1 SNHLY, CDR2 FYNNEI. V gave up 6 bases and J gave up 3 bases; unmatched junction bases: 2. The CDR3 covers 14 residues. CDR3 bases: TGTGCCAGCAGGGCTAGCGGGGGGACAGATACGCAGTATTTT. It codes for CASRASGGTDTQYF.

This rearrangement joins TRBV15 to TRBJ2-3; D gene uncertain. The CDR3 is 11 amino acids. The V and J ends lost 5 bases and 4 bases respectively, with 4 bases between them. Germline-derived CDR1 and CDR2 are LNHNV and YYDKDF (reference sequence). CDR3 in DNA: TGTGCCACCAGCCGCCCAGATACGCAGTATTTT. This codes for CATSRPDTQYF.

V usage is TRBV18 and J usage is TRBJ1-6, with D possibly matching TRBD1 (5 bases). The CDR3 totals 18 residues. CDR1 and CDR2 from the germline V gene are KGHSH and LQKENI. V was clipped by 5 bases and J by 3 bases, with 20 bases between them. Written as DNA, the CDR3 is TGTGCCAGCTCATGGGACCGGGGAGGGACTCTCTATAATTCACCCCTCCACTTT. Its translation: CASSWDRGGTLYNSPLHF.

In its sample, this clone was seen a few times. This chain's CDR3 is CASSLGQGFDGYTF. For the CDR3, the DNA is TGTGCCAGCAGCTTGGGACAGGGATTCGATGGCTACACCTTC. The chain joins TRBV11-1 to TRBJ1-2, with TRBD1 identical over 9 bases. Trimming at V came to 3 bases and at J to 6 bases, leaving 5 bases not matched to a gene. The CDR3 sequence is 14 residues long. The germline V gene has CDR1 SGHAT and CDR2 FQDESV (reference sequence).

The rearrangement joins TRBV7-2 to TRBJ2-3, with 8 bases that match TRBD1. The V gene end was trimmed by 1 base and the J gene end by 5 bases; junction bases not matched to a gene: 11. The CDR3 spans 17 residues. CDR1 is SGHTA and CDR2 is FQGNSA in the germline V gene. This CDR3 is CASSLVPRQGAGDTQYF. Written as DNA, the CDR3 is TGTGCCAGCAGCTTAGTCCCTCGCCAGGGGGCAGGAGATACGCAGTATTTT.

V is TRBV19 and J is TRBJ2-5; 7 positions agree with TRBD1. J was trimmed by 2 bases and V by 5 bases; bases with no gene match: 8. The CDR3 contains 15 residues. Per the germline V gene, CDR1 is LNHDA and CDR2 is SQIVND (reference sequence). The chain's CDR3 is CASSWGQTSQETQYF. Here the CDR3 DNA reads TGTGCCAGTAGTTGGGGACAGACTTCACAAGAGACCCAGTACTTC.

The chain couples TRBV21-1 to TRBJ1-4; the listed D gene, TRBD1, was not tested against the DNA. TRBV21-1 is classified as a pseudogene. The CDR3 is 13 residues long. CDR3 in amino acids: CASNPTVNEKLFF. CDR3 coding DNA: TGTGCCAGCAACCCAACAGTGAATGAAAAACTGTTTTTT.

This clone turned up a few times. As DNA, the CDR3 is TGTGCCAGCAGCCAAGGATATCGAGCTTTCTTT. This encodes CASSQGYRAFF. The chain couples TRBV7-9 to TRBJ1-1; unclear D gene. This CDR3 region has 11 residues. The ends were cut back, 5 bases at V and 10 bases at J, with 11 bases in the middle. In germline, CDR1 is SEHNR, CDR2 FQNEAQ (reference sequence).

This clone was detected a few times. V is TRBV4-3 and J is TRBJ1-2, with D unresolved. V was trimmed by 4 bases and J by 6 bases, leaving 15 bases between them. The CDR3 loop spans 14 amino acids. Germline loops: CDR1 LGHNA, CDR2 YSLEER. The CDR3 sequence: CASSPRHGLDGYTF. The CDR3 region has the DNA TGCGCCAGCAGCCCGCGGCATGGTTTGGATGGCTACACCTTC.

This clone was seen only a few times. This rearrangement joins TRBV5-1 to TRBJ2-3; D gene uncertain. Between the trimmed V and J ends, which lost 1 base and 2 bases, there was a span of 14 bases. The CDR3 length is 16 residues. Germline values: CDR1 SGHRS, CDR2 YFSETQ. For the CDR3, the DNA is TGCGCCAGCAGCTTGCCGGCTCCGGAACCCACAGATACGCAGTATTTT. This encodes CASSLPAPEPTDTQYF.

The chain uses TRBV19 and TRBJ1-5, with 8 bases identical to TRBD1. Per the germline V gene, CDR1 is LNHDA and CDR2 is SQIVND (reference sequence). V shed 11 bases and J 3 bases; nucleotides not matched to a gene: 3. The CDR3 is 12 residues long. The CDR3 loop reads CAGQGPNQPQHF. CDR3 coding DNA: TGTGCCGGACAGGGTCCCAATCAGCCCCAGCATTTT.

J is TRBJ2-2 and V is TRBV5-1, with 16 bases that match TRBD2. Per germline, CDR1 SGHRS and CDR2 YFSETQ. J was trimmed by 4 bases and V by 4 bases; bases with no gene match: 7. The CDR3 loop spans 18 amino acids. The CDR3 is CASSPGTSGGALTGELFF. CDR3 DNA sequence: TGCGCCAGCAGCCCAGGGACTAGCGGGGGGGCTCTCACCGGGGAGCTGTTTTTT.